These T cell receptor beta chains were read from a single sample in a study of T-cell memory formation after mild COVID-19. TCRdb reanalysed the 5' RACE reads using MiXCR and keeps one entry per CDR3 protein. The sample lists approximately 340,000 distinct CDR3 sequences; around 15% were seen once. Sequenced input: PBMCs or a T cell subset sorted from them (not recorded which). The receptors shown here come from a man younger than 35 who had mild COVID-19 (a few samples of this study predate the infection). Cell type and time point are not known. CDR3s include the opening cysteine and the closing phenylalanine or tryptophan. The D gene is left open where the match is weak. Clone size is not always given. Where it is, it says once, few, many or a class for expanded clones.

DNA: TGTGCCAGCAGCCCTCGAGGCGGGGGCATCACAGATACGCAGTATTTT
CDR3: CASSPRGGGITDTQYF
J: TRBJ2-3
V: TRBV7-9
size: .
D: .

DNA: TGTGCCAGCAGCCCCCTTCGGAGGGGGGCCACAAGGACGCAGTATTTT
CDR3: CASSPLRRGATRTQYF
J: TRBJ2-3
V: TRBV7-4
size: .
D: .

DNA: TGCAGCGTTGACTTTAACAGGCTACCCTACAATGAGCAGTTCTTC
CDR3: CSVDFNRLPYNEQFF
J: TRBJ2-1
V: TRBV29-1
size: few
D: .

DNA: TGTGCCAGCAGCTTAGTTCCGGGGGGCTCCTACAATGAGCAGTTCTTC
CDR3: CASSLVPGGSYNEQFF
J: TRBJ2-1
V: TRBV7-2
size: .
D: TRBD2

DNA: TGTGCCAGCAGCTTGGACAGGGGTACCGAGCAGTACTTC
CDR3: CASSLDRGTEQYF
J: TRBJ2-7
V: TRBV7-8
size: few
D: TRBD1

DNA: TGCGCCAGCGAATCCCCCGTAGAAAGATCAGGGCAGTTCTTC
CDR3: CASESPVERSGQFF
J: TRBJ2-1
V: TRBV4-1
size: .
D: .

DNA: TGTGCCAGCAGTGAAATTAGCGAGAAAAACATTCAGTACTTC
CDR3: CASSEISEKNIQYF
J: TRBJ2-4
V: TRBV2
size: few
D: .

DNA: TGTGCCAGCAGTGAGAGGACTAGCGGGGACGAGTTCTTC
CDR3: CASSERTSGDEFF
J: TRBJ2-1
V: TRBV2
size: .
D: TRBD2

DNA: TGTGCCAGCTCACCATCGGCACAAGGGACCCAGTACTTC
CDR3: CASSPSAQGTQYF
J: TRBJ2-5
V: TRBV18
size: .
D: .

DNA: TGTGCCAGCAGTGATCGGCGGATCAATCAGCCCCAGCATTTT
CDR3: CASSDRRINQPQHF
J: TRBJ1-5
V: TRBV2
size: .
D: .

DNA: TGCGCCAGCAGCCCTCCGGGACAGGGAGTCTACGAGCAGTACTTC
CDR3: CASSPPGQGVYEQYF
J: TRBJ2-7
V: TRBV5-1
size: .
D: TRBD1

DNA: TGCGCCAGCAGCTTGAGCGCAGGTTCAAACACCGGGGAGCTGTTTTTT
CDR3: CASSLSAGSNTGELFF
J: TRBJ2-2
V: TRBV5-1
size: .
D: .

DNA: TGTGCCAGCAGTTACCAGGTTGGAGGCGCTGAAGCTTTCTTT
CDR3: CASSYQVGGAEAFF
J: TRBJ1-1
V: TRBV6-2/TRBV6-3
size: few
D: .

DNA: TGCAGTGCTAGAGAACTTGGGCGGGGAAACACAGAGCAGTTCTTC
CDR3: CSARELGRGNTEQFF
J: TRBJ2-1
V: TRBV20-1
size: .
D: .

DNA: TGTGCCAGCAGTCCAGTCCAAAATCAGCCCCAGCATTTT
CDR3: CASSPVQNQPQHF
J: TRBJ1-5
V: TRBV6-5
size: .
D: .

DNA: TGTGCCAGCAGCCCCGGACTAGCGGGGGGGTCCACAGATACGCAGTATTTT
CDR3: CASSPGLAGGSTDTQYF
J: TRBJ2-3
V: TRBV7-2
size: few
D: TRBD2

DNA: TGTGCCAGCAGTTCCCCCGGCACCGGGGAGCTGTTTTTT
CDR3: CASSSPGTGELFF
J: TRBJ2-2
V: TRBV2
size: few
D: .

DNA: TGTGCCAGCAGCTTAGTGGGTAGCGGGGGTTACCAAGAGACCCAGTACTTC
CDR3: CASSLVGSGGYQETQYF
J: TRBJ2-5
V: TRBV7-2
size: .
D: TRBD2

DNA: TGCAGTGCCACCCCGGGACTAGCTGAAGAGCAGTACTTC
CDR3: CSATPGLAEEQYF
J: TRBJ2-7
V: TRBV20-1
size: .
D: TRBD2

DNA: TGCAGCGCCTATACAGGGTTGGACACTGAAGCTTTCTTT
CDR3: CSAYTGLDTEAFF
J: TRBJ1-1
V: TRBV29-1
size: few
D: .

DNA: TGCAGTGCTAGGTCCGGGGCTCACCAGTACTTC
CDR3: CSARSGAHQYF
J: TRBJ2-5
V: TRBV20-1
size: .
D: .

DNA: TGTGCCAGCAGTTACTTGGGACTAGCGGGGGGGCCGCACACCGGGGAGCTGTTTTTT
CDR3: CASSYLGLAGGPHTGELFF
J: TRBJ2-2
V: TRBV6-5
size: .
D: TRBD2

DNA: TGTGCCAGTAACATGAGGGGCGCGGGAGAGACCCAGTACTTC
CDR3: CASNMRGAGETQYF
J: TRBJ2-5
V: TRBV19
size: .
D: .

DNA: TGTGCCAGTTCCCCTCCAGGGGGGTCCTACAATGAGCAGTTCTTC
CDR3: CASSPPGGSYNEQFF
J: TRBJ2-1
V: TRBV28
size: many
D: .

DNA: TGTGCCAGCAGTTTTCCCGGAGCCTACGAGCAGTACTTC
CDR3: CASSFPGAYEQYF
J: TRBJ2-7
V: TRBV12-3/TRBV12-4
size: .
D: .

DNA: TGTGCCAGCTCCGTCAGGGGCGGGGAGACCCAGTACTTC
CDR3: CASSVRGGETQYF
J: TRBJ2-5
V: TRBV12-3/TRBV12-4
size: .
D: .

DNA: TGTGCCAGCAGTTTAAACAATGAGCAGTTCTTC
CDR3: CASSLNNEQFF
J: TRBJ2-1
V: TRBV12-3/TRBV12-4
size: many
D: .

DNA: TGTGCCAGCAGTTTTGAAGGGGGCCAGACTAATGAAAAACTGTTTTTT
CDR3: CASSFEGGQTNEKLFF
J: TRBJ1-4
V: TRBV12-3/TRBV12-4
size: few
D: TRBD1